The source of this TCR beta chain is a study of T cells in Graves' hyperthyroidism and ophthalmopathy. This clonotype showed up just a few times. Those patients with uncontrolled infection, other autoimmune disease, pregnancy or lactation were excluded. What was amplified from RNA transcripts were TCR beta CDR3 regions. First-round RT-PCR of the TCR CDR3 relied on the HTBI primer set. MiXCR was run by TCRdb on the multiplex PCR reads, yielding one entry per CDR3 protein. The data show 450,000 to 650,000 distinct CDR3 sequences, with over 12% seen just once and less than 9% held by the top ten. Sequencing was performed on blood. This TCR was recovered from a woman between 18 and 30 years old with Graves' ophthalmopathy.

In DNA, the CDR3 is TGTGCCAGCAGCTTAGGATATACGGGACAGCAAGAGACCCAGTACTTC. Its translation: CASSLGYTGQQETQYF. The chain is built from TRBV7-9 and TRBJ2-5; 7 positions agree with TRBD1. Germline trimming cut 1 base from V and 2 bases from J; bases unmatched to any gene: 7. This CDR3 comprises 16 residues. Germline V gives CDR1 SEHNR, CDR2 FQNEAQ (reference sequence).